This T cell receptor beta chain was obtained from a study of blood T cell repertoires in COVID-19 (dated by TCRdb to 2018 to 2021). A note on the overall study: Collaborator samples came from the United States, Italy and Spain and covered acute and convalescent phases of COVID-19. The prospective study material was composed of cDNA or gDNA derived from T cells, B-cell-depleted T cells, or PBMCs. Subjects who had been exposed to COVID-19, were actively infected with it, or had recovered from it provided the deeply sampled blood TCRbeta repertoires that made up the dataset. The repertoires were released in a freely available public database intended as a resource for research on the immune response to SARS-CoV-2. The samples were drawn from two sources: the first 160 participants of the ongoing ImmuneRACE study, and about 1,300 subjects contributed by 6 global collaborators. Nearly every sample came with metadata listing a de-identified subject ID, COVID-19 status, age in years and sex. Where available, HLA class I and class II types were taken from metadata supplied by the sample provider and were not determined by assay-based typing. Paper-wide results and their limitations: The quantity of clinical and demographic metadata differed by source and by participant and was supplied without curation.

Points on this clone: Its antigen is currently not known. Qualities for individual bases were not recorded, and no much larger clone is one base off.

V was cut back by 6 bases and J by 4 bases, leaving a gap of 15 bases between them. The germline V gene yields ENHRY for CDR1 and SYGVKD for CDR2. The CDR3 contains 14 residues, cysteine and phenylalanine counted. Left in the record is the CDR3 DNA by itself, 42 bases read in frame from the first base. One collaborating source in Seattle enrolled patients while the patients were actively infected and followed the patients over time throughout the course of disease. Each collaborating institution followed its own protocols to collect whole blood in K2EDTA tubes. For TCRbeta analysis, collaborator samples were shipped as frozen whole blood, as isolated PBMCs, or as DNA extracted from either sample type. TCRbeta CDR3 regions were amplified from genomic DNA by means of the immunoSEQ Assay, a bias-controlled multiplex PCR. The source study handled its data this way. Within the assay, amplification of reference gene primers was used to estimate how many nucleated cells each sample contained. To quantify the absolute abundance of each unique TCRbeta CDR3 rearrangement, sequence reads were collapsed and filtered. For each sample, productive Simpson clonality was calculated as the square root of Simpson's diversity index across productive rearrangements. TCRdb stores this immuneACCESS table with in-frame sequences only. Part of the clones is absent; in the studies checked, under half of the shortfall reflects unresolved V genes, and no reason is known for the rest. That table furnishes V, J and clone size, whereas the DNA furnished D and trimming. This sample holds 210,000 or so clones; approximately 85% were observed only once. Approximately 5.1% of the sample lies in the top ten.

In this chain, TRBV10-3 is recombined with TRBJ1-1, with the D gene call left open. Material: peripheral blood. The TCR originated in a man aged 45-65 years with COVID-19, enrolled during active disease. The DNA sequence reads TGTGCCATCAGCCCGAGTGGTAGACTCACTGAAGCTTTCTTT. Its translation is CAISPSGRLTEAFF.